One sample yielded the 28 T cell receptor beta chains listed below, sequenced in a study of T cell repertoires in ileal Crohn's disease (dated by TCRdb to between 2018 and 2021). Library creation used the immunoSEQ multiplex PCR assay. This immuneACCESS table, as held by TCRdb, lists in-frame sequences with V and J called but not all clones. Of the missing ones, under half trace to an unresolved V gene in checked studies; the others have no known cause. This sample comprises about 9,600 clones, approximately 82% of them detected only once. Clones ranked in the top ten supply roughly 23% of the sample. The sequencing sample was made of ileal tissue. The receptors were sampled from an adult with Crohn's disease.

The chain recombines TRBV5-1 with TRBJ2-1; 9 bases fit TRBD1. The J segment lost 10 bases and the V segment lost 0 bases, leaving 8 bases of the junction unmatched. The CDR3 covers 15 residues. Germline CDR1 SGHRS, CDR2 YFSETQ. This CDR3 is CASSLVGQGGEEQFF. As DNA, the CDR3 is TGCGCCAGCAGCTTGGTGGGACAGGGTGGGGAAGAGCAGTTCTTC. Full variable domain (outside the CDR3, taken from reference TRBV5-1 and TRBJ2-1): KAGVTQTPRYLIKTRGQQVTLSCSPISGHRSVSWYQQTPGQGLQFLFEYFSETQRNKGNFPGRFSGRQFSNSRSEMNVSTLELGDSALYLCASSLVGQGGEEQFFGPGTRLTVL.

The gene calls are TRBV18 and TRBJ1-5; 7 bases agree with TRBD1. Germline V lookup: CDR1 KGHSH, CDR2 LQKENI. Trimming took 3 bases from V and 0 from J; bases not matched to a gene: 5. The CDR3 sequence is 16 residues long. The CDR3 is CASSPPGTASNQPQHF. The DNA of the CDR3 is TGTGCCAGCTCACCCCCCGGGACAGCTAGCAATCAGCCCCAGCATTTT. The full variable domain, rest sourced from reference TRBV18 and TRBJ1-5, is NAGVMQNPRHLVRRRGQEARLRCSPMKGHSHVYWYRQLPEEGLKFMVYLQKENIIDESGMPKERFSAEFPKEGPSILRIQQVVRGDSAAYFCASSPPGTASNQPQHFGDGTRLSIL.

The CDR3 protein is CASSPTGTERQYF. CDR3 nucleotides: TGTGCCAGCAGCCCAACCGGGACAGAGAGGCAGTACTTC. The genes are TRBV13 and TRBJ2-7; 7 positions agree with TRBD1. The ends lost 5 bases at V and 9 bases at J; junction bases unmatched: 10. The CDR3 is 13 residues long. Germline CDR1 PRHDT, CDR2 FYEKMQ (reference sequence).

The gene calls are TRBV7-3 and TRBJ1-1; TRBD1 might be the D (6 bases). Germline V gene sequence: CDR1 SGHTA, CDR2 FQGTGA. The CDR3 sequence is 14 residues long. V was pared by 1 base and J by 4 bases, with 10 bases between. CDR3 amino acids: CASSLNVRGTEAFF. The CDR3 DNA reads TGTGCCAGCAGCTTAAACGTCAGGGGCACTGAAGCTTTCTTT.

The chain is built from TRBV5-6 and TRBJ2-3; TRBD2 matches at 10 bases. Germline lookup yields CDR1 SGHDT and CDR2 YYEEEE. This CDR3 comprises 15 residues. With V trimmed by 4 bases and J by 5 bases, 7 bases remained unmatched. For the CDR3, the DNA is TGTGCCAGCAGCCGGGGCGGGACTAGCGAAGATACGCAGTATTTT. It encodes CASSRGGTSEDTQYF.

This chain links TRBV5-1 with TRBJ2-7; possible D gene TRBD2, 5 bases. V was pared by 1 base and J by 6 bases, with 11 bases between. Germline assignment: CDR1 SGHRS and CDR2 YFSETQ. The CDR3 covers 13 residues. CDR3 DNA: TGCGCCAGCAGCTTGAGTTCGGGGAGCGAGCAGTACTTC. This codes for CASSLSSGSEQYF.

The chain joins TRBV5-5 to TRBJ1-2; D ambiguous. CDR3 length: 13 amino acids. CDR1 SGHKS and CDR2 YYEKEE come from the germline V gene (reference sequence). V shed 2 bases and J shed 2 bases, with 7 bases lying between them. This chain's CDR3 is CASSLDGNYGYTF. DNA of the CDR3: TGTGCCAGCAGCTTAGACGGGAACTATGGCTACACCTTC.

The chain uses TRBV5-1 and TRBJ2-7; TRBD2 aligns across 7 bases. V lost 0 bases and J lost 6; bases outside the gene matches: 3. The germline CDR1 and CDR2 sequences are SGHRS and YFSETQ. This CDR3 region has 13 residues. The CDR3 nucleotides read TGCGCCAGCAGCTTGGGACTAGCTGGCGAGCAGTACTTC. It translates to CASSLGLAGEQYF.

The genes are TRBV9 and TRBJ1-1; D unresolved. CDR1 is SGDLS and CDR2 is YYNGEE in the germline V gene. This CDR3 region has 13 residues. Trimming pared 2 bases from V and 3 bases from J, leaving 8 bases between. The CDR3 sequence: CASSVSPDTEAFF. The CDR3 DNA is TGTGCCAGCAGCGTTTCCCCGGACACTGAAGCTTTCTTT. Full variable domain (missing parts from reference TRBV9 and TRBJ1-1): DSGVTQTPKHLITATGQRVTLRCSPRSGDLSVYWYQQSLDQGLQFLIQYYNGEERAKGNILERFSAQQFPDLHSELNLSSLELGDSALYFCASSVSPDTEAFFGQGTRLTVV.

The chain is built from TRBV2 and TRBJ1-1; no clear D. This CDR3 region has 13 residues. V lost 6 bases and J 0 bases, leaving 8 bases between the germline ends. Looked up from germline, CDR1 is SNHLY and CDR2 is FYNNEI. CDR3 protein: CASRKNMNTEAFF. CDR3 coding DNA: TGTGCCAGCAGAAAGAACATGAACACTGAAGCTTTCTTT.

This clone has a single count. The chain is built from TRBV19 and TRBJ1-5, with D tentatively TRBD1 (5 bases). The CDR3 is made up of 13 amino acids. Trimming took 3 bases from V and 3 from J, leaving 6 bases between them. CDR1 and CDR2 from the germline V gene are LNHDA and SQIVND (reference sequence). The CDR3 nucleotides are TGTGCCAGTAGTATGACAGACAATCAGCCCCAGCATTTT. Protein product: CASSMTDNQPQHF.

The chain is built from TRBV2 and TRBJ1-1; D might be TRBD1 (5 bases). Germline V gives CDR1 SNHLY, CDR2 FYNNEI. The germline V and J ends were trimmed by 4 bases and 1 base, with 7 bases remaining between them. The CDR3 totals 13 residues. The CDR3 loop is CASSVTGNTEAFF. The CDR3 DNA reads as TGTGCCAGCAGTGTCACAGGGAACACTGAAGCTTTCTTT.

V is TRBV4-2 and J is TRBJ1-2, with TRBD1 identical over 10 bases. CDR3 size: 16 residues. In germline, CDR1 is LGHNA, CDR2 YNFKEQ. The V segment lost 3 bases and the J segment 3 bases; nucleotides outside the gene matches: 7. The CDR3: CASSHMGQGSDYGYTF. The CDR3 nucleotides read TGTGCCAGCAGCCACATGGGACAGGGGAGTGACTATGGCTACACCTTC.

By share, this clone ranks as medium-sized. This sequence joins TRBV9 and TRBJ2-1; 9 bases map to TRBD2. There are 15 residues in the CDR3. The trim removed 0 bases at V and 4 bases at J, leaving 2 bases unmatched. Germline V gives CDR1 SGDLS, CDR2 YYNGEE. The CDR3 sequence is CASSVGLAVYNEQFF. As DNA, the CDR3 is TGTGCCAGCAGCGTAGGACTAGCGGTTTACAATGAGCAGTTCTTC.

The chain couples TRBV9 to TRBJ2-1; D unclear. CDR1 and CDR2 (germline): SGDLS, YYNGEE. The CDR3 has 11 residues. V dropped 3 bases and J dropped 5 bases, with 3 bases sitting between them. In nucleotides, the CDR3 is TGTGCCAGCAGCGGAGACAATGAGCAGTTCTTC. Residues: CASSGDNEQFF.

V gene TRBV4-2 combines with J gene TRBJ1-3; D might be TRBD1 (6 bases). Germline V CDR1 and CDR2: LGHNA, YNFKEQ. Deletions cut 4 bases from V and 0 bases from J, with 16 bases between. This CDR3 region has 17 residues. The CDR3 reads CASSPKRTVSSGNTIYF. CDR3 bases: TGTGCCAGCAGCCCCAAAAGGACAGTGAGCTCTGGAAACACCATATATTTT.

This chain connects TRBV25-1 to TRBJ2-7, with D possibly being TRBD1 (5 bases). Germline V CDR1 and CDR2: MGHDK, SYGVNS. V shed 5 bases and J shed 5 bases, with 7 bases lying between them. This CDR3 comprises 11 residues. The CDR3 DNA reads as TGTGCCAGCAGTCAGGGTCACGAGCAGTACTTC. Translated, it gives CASSQGHEQYF.

The V gene is TRBV6-5, the J gene TRBJ2-5; D may be TRBD1 (6 bases). The J call could be wrong; TRBJ2-7 is a better fit for the DNA end. This CDR3 comprises 14 residues. Germline-derived CDR1 and CDR2 are MNHEY and SVGAGI. DNA for the CDR3: TGTGCCAGCAGTACCCAAGCAGGGGCCTACGAGCAGTACTTC. Its protein is CASSTQAGAYEQYF.

This clone is deemed medium-sized. The chain links TRBV6-5 to TRBJ1-3; a possible D gene is TRBD1 (5 bases). The CDR3 has 15 residues. Looked up from germline, CDR1 is MNHEY and CDR2 is SVGAGI. The ends were cut back, 5 bases at V and 6 bases at J, with 17 bases in the middle. DNA for the CDR3: TGTGCCAGCAGTCGACCCGGCGGGGGTGAAAACACCATATATTTT. Translating gives CASSRPGGGENTIYF.

The chain joins TRBV7-8 to TRBJ2-7; D is undetermined. V gave up 2 bases and J gave up 3 bases, with 11 bases separating them. The CDR3 sequence is 14 residues long. Germline V gives CDR1 SGHVS, CDR2 FQNEAQ. This CDR3 reads CASSLSSENYEQYF. DNA of the CDR3: TGTGCCAGCAGCTTATCCAGCGAAAACTACGAGCAGTACTTC.

The chain couples TRBV27 to TRBJ2-2; 9 bases line up with TRBD1. From germline, CDR1 is MNHEY and CDR2 SMNVEV (reference sequence). Losses at the gene ends were 7 bases for V and 3 bases for J; bases not matched to a gene: 18. The CDR3 is 19 amino acids. This CDR3 is CASTPVVFRGQGYTGELFF. The CDR3 DNA is TGTGCCAGCACCCCAGTGGTGTTTAGGGGACAGGGCTACACCGGGGAGCTGTTTTTT.

The J gene is TRBJ1-1, the V gene TRBV6-6; 9 positions match TRBD1. The germline V gene encodes CDR1 MNHNY and CDR2 SVGAGI (reference sequence). Trimming cost V 6 bases and J 7 bases; bases outside gene matches: 9. The CDR3 runs 14 residues. The CDR3 nucleotides read TGTGCCAGCAGAGACGGGACAGGGCGGATTGAAGCTTTCTTT. Translated, it gives CASRDGTGRIEAFF.

The chain combines TRBV6-4 with TRBJ2-1, with TRBD1 matching over 12 bases. The V gene's germline CDR1 is MRHNA and CDR2 SNTAGT. The J segment lost 8 bases and the V segment lost 0 bases, leaving 5 bases of the junction unmatched. The CDR3 totals 16 residues. The CDR3 DNA reads TGTGCCAGCAGTGACTCGGGGACAGGGGGCCTGTATGAGCAGTTCTTC. It yields the protein CASSDSGTGGLYEQFF.

The chain has TRBV30 and TRBJ2-1; 10 positions agree with TRBD1. Germline V lookup: CDR1 GTSNPN, CDR2 SVGIG (reference sequence). The V segment lost 5 bases and the J segment 5 bases; nucleotides outside the gene matches: 6. This CDR3 region has 14 residues. The CDR3 reads CAWGQGQGDNEQFF. The CDR3 bases are TGTGCCTGGGGGCAAGGACAGGGGGACAATGAGCAGTTCTTC.

J is TRBJ2-1 and V is TRBV11-2; D is unclear. V dropped 1 base and J dropped 5 bases, with 6 bases sitting between them. Germline V CDR1 and CDR2: SGHAT, FQNNGV. The CDR3 has 13 amino acids. The CDR3 sequence: CASSLVSDNEQFF. Written as DNA, the CDR3 is TGTGCCAGCAGCTTAGTCAGTGACAATGAGCAGTTCTTC.

This chain connects TRBV5-1 to TRBJ2-3, with D possibly being TRBD2 (5 bases). CDR3 length: 16 residues. The V end was cut by 0 bases, the J end by 3 bases, with 14 bases between. Germline lookup yields CDR1 SGHRS and CDR2 YFSETQ. This CDR3 is CASSLGSGIETDTQYF. The CDR3, as DNA: TGCGCCAGCAGCTTGGGGTCGGGGATCGAGACAGATACGCAGTATTTT.

The rearrangement links TRBV5-6 to TRBJ1-2; D uncertain. This CDR3 spans 16 amino acids. Germline loops: CDR1 SGHDT, CDR2 YYEEEE. Trimming removed 0 bases from V and 5 bases from J, with 17 bases in between. The CDR3 DNA reads TGTGCCAGCAGCTTGGTAGGCAGCGGGGTACGGTATGGCTACACCTTC. It specifies CASSLVGSGVRYGYTF.

CDR3 sequence: CASSLTLGDSYGYTF. CDR3 nucleotides: TGTGCCAGCAGCTTAACCCTGGGAGATTCATATGGCTACACCTTC. V is TRBV7-2 and J is TRBJ1-2; D is uncertain. The length of the CDR3 is 15 residues. Trimming removed 2 bases at V and 5 bases at J, with 15 bases between. In germline, CDR1 is SGHTA, CDR2 FQGNSA.